These 21 T cell receptor beta chains came from one sample sequenced in a study of T-cell reconstitution after alpha-beta-depleted transplantation in children. It was with unique molecular identifiers that the TCRbeta library was prepared. TCRdb passed the PCR reads through MiXCR, listing each CDR3 protein once. The repertoire holds almost 500,000 distinct CDR3 sequences, with over 9.5% as singletons. The specimen comprised PBMCs, sampled before TCRalphabeta/CD19-depleted stem cell transplant. The receptors here all came from a child between 2 and 9 years old with inherited bone marrow failure, due to receive a stem cell transplant.

This clonotype was seen a few times. The chain links TRBV5-1 to TRBJ2-3, with D unclear. The CDR3 runs to 15 residues. Germline V lookup: CDR1 SGHRS, CDR2 YFSETQ. The V end was cut by 4 bases, the J end by 4 bases, with 16 bases between. CDR3 sequence (DNA): TGCGCCAGCAGCCACACCACGGGTCAGGCAGATACGCAGTATTTT. It is translated as CASSHTTGQADTQYF.

This clonotype was seen repeatedly, ten times or more. The chain combines TRBV20-1 with TRBJ2-7; 10 bases align to TRBD1. The CDR3 covers 14 residues. Trimming removed 6 bases from V and 2 bases from J; junction bases left unmatched: 7. Germline CDR1 is DFQATT and CDR2 is SNEGSKA (reference sequence). For the CDR3, the DNA is TGCAGTGCCCGGGACAGGGGATACCCCTACGAGCAGTACTTC. Its translation is CSARDRGYPYEQYF.

This clonotype was found many times. The V and J genes are TRBV15 and TRBJ2-5, with unresolved D. The CDR3 has 12 residues. CDR1 is LNHNV, CDR2 YYDKDF, per germline (reference sequence). V lost 4 bases, J lost 5 bases, and 8 bases lay in between. The CDR3 region is CATSTPRETQYF. CDR3 DNA: TGTGCCACCAGCACTCCCAGGGAGACCCAGTACTTC.

The sample holds many counts of this clonotype. This chain joins TRBV6-5 and TRBJ2-1; 8 bases are a match to TRBD2. This CDR3 is 15 amino acids long. After removal of 1 base from V and 6 bases from J, the junction contained 5 bases not matched to a gene. CDR1 and CDR2 (germline): MNHEY, SVGAGI. The CDR3, as DNA: TGTGCCAGCAGTTACTTGGCGGGAGGTTTCAATGAGCAGTTCTTC. This translates into CASSYLAGGFNEQFF.

The sample holds many counts of this clonotype. The rearrangement joins TRBV27 to TRBJ2-1; D is unresolved. Trimming stripped 0 bases from V and 8 bases from J, with 8 bases between. The CDR3 covers 13 residues. Germline-derived CDR1 and CDR2 are MNHEY and SMNVEV (reference sequence). DNA for the CDR3: TGTGCCAGCAGTTTATCCTTAGGGTATGAGCAGTTCTTC. It codes for CASSLSLGYEQFF.

The table lists this clonotype with many counts. The chain carries TRBV5-1 and TRBJ1-1; 10 bases agree with TRBD1. J was trimmed by 6 bases and V by 6 bases; bases with no gene match: 11. The CDR3 is 15 amino acids. Per the germline V gene, CDR1 is SGHRS and CDR2 is YFSETQ. The CDR3 loop reads CASTERQGALSEAFF. The CDR3 bases are TGCGCCAGCACCGAACGACAGGGGGCTTTGTCTGAAGCTTTCTTT.

This clonotype was seen ten or more times. This chain connects TRBV6-5 to TRBJ1-1; D is ambiguous. V dropped 2 bases and J dropped 1 base, with 14 bases sitting between them. CDR1 and CDR2 (germline): MNHEY, SVGAGI. The CDR3 spans 16 residues. The CDR3, as DNA: TGTGCCAGCAGTTACGGTCCGGGCTCGTCGAACACTGAAGCTTTCTTT. As protein: CASSYGPGSSNTEAFF.

The chain recombines TRBV20-1 with TRBJ2-1; D unresolved. The length of the CDR3 is 15 residues. The germline V gene encodes CDR1 DFQATT and CDR2 SNEGSKA (reference sequence). V was trimmed by 2 bases and J by 0 bases, leaving 11 bases between them. CDR3 sequence (DNA): TGCAGTGCTAGACCCAGACGGAACTCCTACAATGAGCAGTTCTTC. It encodes CSARPRRNSYNEQFF.

Ten or more counts support this clonotype. This rearrangement joins TRBV20-1 to TRBJ1-2; D is ambiguous. Trimming took off 3 bases at V and 4 bases at J, with 6 bases between the two ends. Germline values: CDR1 DFQATT, CDR2 SNEGSKA (reference sequence). This CDR3 has 11 residues. The CDR3 is CSARRGYGYTF. CDR3 in DNA: TGCAGTGCTAGGCGTGGCTATGGCTACACCTTC.

This clonotype was detected many times. It is unclear where the CDR3 begins or ends on the DNA, so no DNA is shown, and the CDR3 is as TCRdb lists it. The CDR3 spells CASSTSGQGSLGYTF. The rearrangement links TRBV12-3 or TRBV12-4 to TRBJ1-2; whether TRBD1, the table's D call, matches the DNA was not checked. The CDR3 comprises 15 residues, both ends counted.

This clonotype was counted ten times or more. V usage is TRBV7-2 and J usage is TRBJ2-1, with 7 nucleotides matching TRBD2. The CDR3 is made up of 16 amino acids. CDR1 SGHTA and CDR2 FQGNSA come from the germline V gene. With 4 bases clipped from V and 8 bases from J, the junction kept 14 bases outside the gene matches. The CDR3 loop is CASSSPFWEGEDEQFF. CDR3 in DNA: TGTGCCAGCAGCTCGCCCTTTTGGGAGGGTGAGGATGAGCAGTTCTTC.

In this sample, this clonotype turned up many times. This sequence joins TRBV28 and TRBJ2-1; 8 bases line up with TRBD2. The V gene's germline CDR1 is MDHEN and CDR2 SYDVKM. The CDR3 loop spans 15 amino acids. Losses at the gene ends were 6 bases for V and 8 bases for J; bases not matched to a gene: 12. CDR3 sequence: CASSYLAGRDDEQFF. The CDR3, as DNA: TGTGCCAGCAGCTACCTAGCGGGTCGGGACGATGAGCAGTTCTTC.

Many counts were recorded for this clonotype. J is TRBJ2-7 and V is TRBV28; a weak D match, TRBD1 (6 bases). The germline V gene encodes CDR1 MDHEN and CDR2 SYDVKM. V lost 6 bases and J lost 1, with 16 bases in between. This CDR3 comprises 15 residues. The DNA for the CDR3 is TGTGCCAGCAGACCCCCCGGGACAAAGTCCTACGAGCAGTACTTC. Protein: CASRPPGTKSYEQYF.

This clonotype was observed a few times. The chain combines TRBV4-1 with TRBJ1-4; a weak D match, TRBD1 (6 bases). Trimming stripped 4 bases from V and 3 bases from J, with 12 bases between. Germline CDR1 MGHRA, CDR2 YSYEKL. The CDR3 runs 15 residues. CDR3 sequence reads: CASSRTGLANEKLFF. In nucleotides, the CDR3 is TGCGCCAGCAGCCGAACAGGGTTGGCTAATGAAAAACTGTTTTTT.

This clonotype was detected many times. The V call is TRBV5-1, the J call TRBJ2-5; D remains ambiguous. Germline loops: CDR1 SGHRS, CDR2 YFSETQ. The CDR3 runs 12 residues. V lost 1 base to trimming and J lost 2 bases, with 3 bases between them. The CDR3 DNA reads TGCGCCAGCAGCTTGCCTCAAGAGACCCAGTACTTC. The encoded protein is CASSLPQETQYF.

This clonotype was found many times. The chain has TRBV3-1 and TRBJ2-3; 11 nucleotides agree with TRBD2. This CDR3 comprises 16 residues. V dropped 7 bases and J dropped 6; count of bases not matched to a gene: 12. CDR1 and CDR2 from the germline V gene are LGHDT and YNNKEL (reference sequence). The CDR3 region has the DNA TGTGCCAGCAAGAACGTAGCGGGAGGGCCAGGGGATACGCAGTATTTT. Its protein product is CASKNVAGGPGDTQYF.

Ten or more counts support this clonotype. J is TRBJ1-6 and V is TRBV7-2, with a tentative D call TRBD1 (6 bases). The CDR3 spans 14 residues. With 6 bases removed from V and 8 bases from J, the gap between germline ends came to 14 bases. CDR1 is SGHTA, CDR2 FQGNSA, per germline. CDR3 nucleotide sequence: TGTGCCAGCAGTAACGACAGGAGGGATTCACCCCTCCACTTT. Translated, it gives CASSNDRRDSPLHF.

This chain joins TRBV5-6 and TRBJ1-2; D might be TRBD1 (5 bases). CDR3 length equals 14 residues. Trimming shortened V by 3 bases and J by 8 bases, and 17 bases separated the two germline ends. CDR1 is SGHDT and CDR2 is YYEEEE in the germline V gene. DNA for the CDR3: TGTGCCAGCAGCTCCCGTACCAGGGAAGGAGGCTACACCTTC. Translation: CASSSRTREGGYTF.

This clonotype was seen a few times. The rearrangement joins TRBV20-1 to TRBJ1-1; 7 positions agree with TRBD1. J gave up 7 bases and V 5 bases, and 7 bases lay outside the gene matches. Per germline, CDR1 DFQATT and CDR2 SNEGSKA (reference sequence). This CDR3 has 12 residues. The CDR3 protein is CSAYDRAVEAFF. For the CDR3, the DNA is TGCAGTGCTTATGACAGGGCAGTTGAAGCTTTCTTT.

This clonotype was observed at least ten times. The chain employs TRBV6-5 and TRBJ1-6, with D possibly being TRBD1 (5 bases). The germline V gene encodes CDR1 MNHEY and CDR2 SVGAGI. This CDR3 has 14 residues. Trimming cost V 2 bases and J 10 bases, with 12 bases left between them. CDR3 residues: CASSYRSEGSPLHF. The CDR3 coding sequence is TGTGCCAGCAGTTACCGCTCAGAGGGGTCACCCCTCCACTTT.

Of note for this clonotype: This may stem from a read error, because a much larger clone lies one nucleotide away. The chain uses TRBV20-1 and TRBJ2-1; 14 bases line up with TRBD2. CDR1 and CDR2 (germline): DFQATT, SNEGSKA (reference sequence). The CDR3 contains 15 residues. This CDR3 reads CSAGRLAGGPSEHFF. The CDR3 region has the DNA TGCAGTGCTGGTCGACTAGCGGGAGGGCCTAGTGAGCATTTCTTC.